This T cell receptor (beta chain) was captured by sequencing in a study of cytomegalovirus exposure and HLA in healthy donors. CDR3 length: 12 residues. CDR1 is SGHNT, CDR2 YENEEA, per germline. The ends were cut back, 1 base at V and 3 bases at J, with 4 bases in the middle. General observations from the study: The study had only CMV serostatus as immune exposure information. Analysis was carried out at a later point, and it linked a missense DCLRE1C variant to TCR beta V- and J-gene trimming.

Both 60 Vbeta primers and 13 Jbeta primers went into the PCR. TCRdb's table, derived via immunoSEQ multiplex PCR, lists solely in-frame clones and lacks some. The profile covers 55,000 to 75,000 clones, with around 69% appearing a single time and around 10% taken by the ten largest. Regarding this clone: The antigen remains unidentified.

The origin of this receptor is a human donor in good health. The sequenced material came from PBMCs. The chain employs TRBV11-3 and TRBJ2-7; D uncertain. Here the CDR3 reads CASSLALYEQYF. The CDR3 bases are TGTGCCAGCAGCTTAGCCCTCTACGAGCAGTACTTC.